This paragraph reports one T cell receptor beta chain. The target antigen is unknown. Germline V gives CDR1 ENHRY, CDR2 SYGVKD. The germline V and J ends were trimmed by 0 bases and 4 bases, with 13 bases remaining between them. The CDR3 has 17 amino acids. A CD8+CD4-CCR7+CD45RA+ gate was used to sort naive CD8 T cells. The source of the sample is a study of molecular identifiers for immune sequencing clone quantification. Study-level background: Naive CD8 RNA (around 20,000 or 99,000 cells) was divided into five aliquots, with four sequenced. Findings and caveats of the study: Detecting spiked Jurkat TCR RNA from one cell among about a million naive cells was reportedly possible.

Previously described methods and listed TCR primers were employed for the bulk TCR libraries. TCRdb re-derived calls from the PCR reads in MiXCR, one entry per CDR3 protein. Of hundreds of thousands of distinct CDR3 sequences in the sample, 25% were seen once. The TCR was taken from a human donor in good health. Some libraries in this study had Jurkat cell RNA spiked in. The sequenced sample was naive CD8+ T cells from blood, with Jurkat cell RNA spiked in. Subset given: FACS-sorted CD8+CD4-CCR7+CD45RA+ naive T cells. The J gene is TRBJ1-6, the V gene TRBV10-3; no firm D call. The CDR3 region is CAISESVGTRYNSPLHF. CDR3 DNA sequence: TGTGCCATCAGTGAGTCGGTCGGAACACGTTATAATTCACCCCTCCACTTT.